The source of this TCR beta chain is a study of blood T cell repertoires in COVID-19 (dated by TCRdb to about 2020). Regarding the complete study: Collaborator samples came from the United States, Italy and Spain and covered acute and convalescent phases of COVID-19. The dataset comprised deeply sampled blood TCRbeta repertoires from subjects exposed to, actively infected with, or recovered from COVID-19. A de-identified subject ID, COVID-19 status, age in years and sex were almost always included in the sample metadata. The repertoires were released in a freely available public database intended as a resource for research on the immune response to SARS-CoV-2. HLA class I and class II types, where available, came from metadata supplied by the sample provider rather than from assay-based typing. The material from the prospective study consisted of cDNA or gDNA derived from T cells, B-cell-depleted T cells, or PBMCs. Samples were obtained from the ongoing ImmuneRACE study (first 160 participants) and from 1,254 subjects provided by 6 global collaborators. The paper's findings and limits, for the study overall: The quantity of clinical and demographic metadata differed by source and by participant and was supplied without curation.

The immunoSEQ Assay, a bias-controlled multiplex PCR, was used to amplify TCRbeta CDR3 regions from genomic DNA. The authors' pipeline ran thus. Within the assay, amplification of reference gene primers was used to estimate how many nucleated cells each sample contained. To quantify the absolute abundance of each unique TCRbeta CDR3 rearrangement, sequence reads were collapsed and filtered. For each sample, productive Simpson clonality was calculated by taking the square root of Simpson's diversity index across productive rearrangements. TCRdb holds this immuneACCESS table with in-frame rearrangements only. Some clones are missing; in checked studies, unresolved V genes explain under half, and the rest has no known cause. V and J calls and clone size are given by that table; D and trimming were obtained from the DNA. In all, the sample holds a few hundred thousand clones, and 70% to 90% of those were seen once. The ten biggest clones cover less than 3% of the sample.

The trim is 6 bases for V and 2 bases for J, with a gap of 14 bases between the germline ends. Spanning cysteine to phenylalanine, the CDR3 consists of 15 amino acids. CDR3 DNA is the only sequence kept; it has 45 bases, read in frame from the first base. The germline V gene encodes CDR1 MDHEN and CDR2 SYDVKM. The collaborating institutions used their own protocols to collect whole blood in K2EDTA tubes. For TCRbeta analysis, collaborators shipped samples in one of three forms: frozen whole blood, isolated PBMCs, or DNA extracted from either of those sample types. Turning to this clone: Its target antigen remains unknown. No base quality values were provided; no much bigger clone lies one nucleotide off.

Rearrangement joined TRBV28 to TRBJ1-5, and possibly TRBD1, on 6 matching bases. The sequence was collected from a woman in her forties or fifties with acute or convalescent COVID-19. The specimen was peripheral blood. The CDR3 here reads CASRKQGLGNQPQHF. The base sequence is TGTGCCAGCAGAAAACAGGGTTTGGGCAATCAGCCCCAGCATTTT.